The TCR beta chain described here comes from a study of blood T cell repertoires in COVID-19. Overall study: Samples representing acute and convalescent COVID-19 were sourced from the United States, Italy and Spain.

This clone showed up just a few times. V lost 4 bases to trimming and J lost 10 bases; unmatched junction nucleotides: 6. This CDR3 contains 14 residues. Germline CDR1 and CDR2: MNHEY and SVGAGI. Per the original methods: Cell counts per sample came from amplifying reference gene primers. Assay: immunoSEQ multiplex PCR; the TCRdb copy retains only in-frame clones and omits some. Clonal size and the V and J genes are those of that table, whereas D and trimming came from the DNA. The sample includes 160,000 or so clones, approximately 81% seen only once; the top ten take 1.1%. V usage is TRBV6-5 and J usage is TRBJ1-4, with 10 bases aligning to TRBD1. The source material was peripheral blood. The TCR originated in a middle-aged man with acute or convalescent COVID-19. The CDR3, as DNA: TGTGCCAGCAGTTTCCGACAGGGGGCAGTAAAACTGTTTTTT. This sequence encodes CASSFRQGAVKLFF.